This T cell receptor (beta chain) is drawn from a study of blood T cell repertoires in COVID-19. Study details: COVID-19 samples from acute and convalescent phases originated in the United States, Italy and Spain. T cells, B-cell-depleted T cells, or PBMCs supplied cDNA or gDNA.

One Seattle source followed patients from active infection through their disease course. Per the study methods: From reference gene primer amplification, estimates of nucleated cell counts were derived. Generated by immunoSEQ multiplex PCR, the TCRdb table keeps only in-frame clones and is missing some. The V and J calls and clone size come from that table; D and trimming were worked out from the DNA. The table records some 90,000 clones, around nine tenths of them present only once. Sequencing was done on a sample of peripheral blood. The receptor comes from an older woman with COVID-19, enrolled during active disease.

The CDR3 sequence is CASSRGSLNEKLFF. In nucleotides, the CDR3 is TGTGCCAGCTCGCGGGGCAGTCTTAATGAAAAACTGTTTTTT. This sequence joins TRBV6-5 and TRBJ1-4; TRBD1 is a possible D gene (5 bases). From germline, CDR1 is MNHEY and CDR2 SVGAGI. CDR3 length equals 14 residues. V was cut by 8 bases and J by 4 bases, with 14 bases left in between.